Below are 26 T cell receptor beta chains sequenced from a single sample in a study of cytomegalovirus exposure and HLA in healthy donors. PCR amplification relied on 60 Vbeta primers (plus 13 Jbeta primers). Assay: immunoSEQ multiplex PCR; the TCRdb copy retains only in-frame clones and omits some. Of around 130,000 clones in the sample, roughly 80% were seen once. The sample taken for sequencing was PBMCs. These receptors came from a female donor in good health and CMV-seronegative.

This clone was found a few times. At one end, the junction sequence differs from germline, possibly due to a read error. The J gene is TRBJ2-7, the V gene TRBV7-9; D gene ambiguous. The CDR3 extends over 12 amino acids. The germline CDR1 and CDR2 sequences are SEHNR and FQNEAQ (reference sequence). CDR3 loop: CSSSSPLDEQYF. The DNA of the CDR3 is TGTTCCAGCAGCTCTCCCCTCGACGAGCAGTACTTC.

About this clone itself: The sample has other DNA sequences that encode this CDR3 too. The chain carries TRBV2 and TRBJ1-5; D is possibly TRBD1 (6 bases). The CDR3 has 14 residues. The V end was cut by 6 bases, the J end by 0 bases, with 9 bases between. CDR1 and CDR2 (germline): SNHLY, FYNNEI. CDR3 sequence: CASRDRVSNQPQHF. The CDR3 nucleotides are TGTGCCAGCAGGGACAGAGTTAGCAATCAGCCCCAGCATTTT.

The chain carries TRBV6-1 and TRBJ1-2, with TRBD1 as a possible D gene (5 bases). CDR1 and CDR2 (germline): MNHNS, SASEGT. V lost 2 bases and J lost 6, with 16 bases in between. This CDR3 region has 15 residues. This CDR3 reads CASSERRDRRHGYTF. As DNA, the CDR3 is TGTGCCAGCAGTGAAAGACGAGACAGAAGGCATGGCTACACCTTC.

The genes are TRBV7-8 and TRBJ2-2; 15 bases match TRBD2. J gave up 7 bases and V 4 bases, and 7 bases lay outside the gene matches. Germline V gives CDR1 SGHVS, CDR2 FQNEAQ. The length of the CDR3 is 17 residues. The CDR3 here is CASSSGGLAGGIGELFF. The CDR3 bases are TGTGCCAGCAGCTCGGGGGGACTAGCGGGAGGAATCGGGGAGCTGTTTTTT. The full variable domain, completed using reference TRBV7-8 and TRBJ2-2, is GAGVSQSPRYKVAKRGQDVALRCDPISGHVSLFWYQQALGQGPEFLTYFQNEAQLDKSGLPSDRFFAERPEGSVSTLKIQRTQQEDSAVYLCASSSGGLAGGIGELFFGEGSRLTVL.

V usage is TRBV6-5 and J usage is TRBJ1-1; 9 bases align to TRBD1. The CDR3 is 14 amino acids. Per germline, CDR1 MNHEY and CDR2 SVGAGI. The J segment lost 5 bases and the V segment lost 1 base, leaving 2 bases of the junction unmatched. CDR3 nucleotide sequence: TGTGCCAGCAGTTACTGGGGACAGGGAACTGAAGCTTTCTTT. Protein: CASSYWGQGTEAFF.

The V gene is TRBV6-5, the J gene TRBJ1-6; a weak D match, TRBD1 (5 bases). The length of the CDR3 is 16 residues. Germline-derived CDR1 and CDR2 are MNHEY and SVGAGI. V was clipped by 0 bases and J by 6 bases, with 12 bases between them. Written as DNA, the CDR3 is TGTGCCAGCAGTTACTCGACCGGGACTACTAATTCACCCCTCCACTTT. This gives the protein CASSYSTGTTNSPLHF.

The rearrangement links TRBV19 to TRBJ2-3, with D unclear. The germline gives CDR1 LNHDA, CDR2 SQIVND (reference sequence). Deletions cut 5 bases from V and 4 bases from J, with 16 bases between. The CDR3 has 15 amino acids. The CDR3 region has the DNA TGTGCCAGTAGTTCCGACGACTTCCAGTCAGATACGCAGTATTTT. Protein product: CASSSDDFQSDTQYF.

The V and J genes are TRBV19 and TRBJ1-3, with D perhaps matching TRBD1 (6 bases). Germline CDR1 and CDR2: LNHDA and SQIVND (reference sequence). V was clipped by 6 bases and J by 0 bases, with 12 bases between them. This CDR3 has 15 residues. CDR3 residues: CASRTDRSSGNTIYF. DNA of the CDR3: TGTGCCAGTAGAACCGACAGGAGCTCTGGAAACACCATATATTTT.

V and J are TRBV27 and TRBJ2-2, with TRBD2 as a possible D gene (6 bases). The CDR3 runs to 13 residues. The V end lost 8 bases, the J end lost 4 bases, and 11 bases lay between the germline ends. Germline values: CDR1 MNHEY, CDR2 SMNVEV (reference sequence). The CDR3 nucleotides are TGTGCCAGCGGGGGACTGACCACCGGGGAGCTGTTTTTT. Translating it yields CASGGLTTGELFF.

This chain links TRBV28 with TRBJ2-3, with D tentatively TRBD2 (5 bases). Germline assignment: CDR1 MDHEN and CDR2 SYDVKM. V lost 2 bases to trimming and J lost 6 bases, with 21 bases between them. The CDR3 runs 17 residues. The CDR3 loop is CASSLNVGLAGYDTQYF. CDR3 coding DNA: TGTGCCAGCAGTTTAAACGTCGGGCTAGCTGGTTATGATACGCAGTATTTT.

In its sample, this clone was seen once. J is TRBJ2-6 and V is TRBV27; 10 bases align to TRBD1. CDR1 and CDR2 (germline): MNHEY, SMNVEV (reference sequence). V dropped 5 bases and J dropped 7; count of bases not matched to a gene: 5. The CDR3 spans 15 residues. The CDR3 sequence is CASSPRDRGANVLTF. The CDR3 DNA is TGTGCCAGCAGTCCTCGGGACAGGGGTGCCAACGTCCTGACTTTC. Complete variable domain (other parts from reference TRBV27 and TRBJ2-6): EAQVTQNPRYLITVTGKKLTVTCSQNMNHEYMSWYRQDPGLGLRQIYYSMNVEVTDKGDVPEGYKVSRKEKRNFPLILESPSPNQTSLYFCASSPRDRGANVLTFGAGSRLTVL.

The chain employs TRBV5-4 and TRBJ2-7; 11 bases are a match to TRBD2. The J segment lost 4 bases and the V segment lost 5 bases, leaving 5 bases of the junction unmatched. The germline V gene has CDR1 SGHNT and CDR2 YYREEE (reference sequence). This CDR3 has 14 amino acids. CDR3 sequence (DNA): TGTGCCAGCAGTTCGGGACTAGCGGTTTACGAGCAGTACTTC. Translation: CASSSGLAVYEQYF. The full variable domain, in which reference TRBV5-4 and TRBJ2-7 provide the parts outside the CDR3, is ETGVTQSPTHLIKTRGQQVTLRCSSQSGHNTVSWYQQALGQGPQFIFQYYREEENGRGNFPPRFSGLQFPNYSSELNVNALELDDSALYLCASSSGLAVYEQYFGPGTRLTVT.

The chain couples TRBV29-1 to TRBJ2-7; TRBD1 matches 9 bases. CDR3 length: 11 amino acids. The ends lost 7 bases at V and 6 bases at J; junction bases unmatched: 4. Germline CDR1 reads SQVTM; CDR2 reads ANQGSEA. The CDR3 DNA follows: TGCAGCGCGGGACAGGGAAGCGAGCAGTACTTC. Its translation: CSAGQGSEQYF.

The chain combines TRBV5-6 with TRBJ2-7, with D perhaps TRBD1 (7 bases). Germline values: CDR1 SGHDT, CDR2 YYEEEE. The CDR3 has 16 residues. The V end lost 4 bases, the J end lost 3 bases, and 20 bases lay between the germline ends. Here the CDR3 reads CASSPAGGTANYEQYF. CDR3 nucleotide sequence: TGTGCCAGCAGCCCAGCAGGCGGGACAGCGAACTACGAGCAGTACTTC.

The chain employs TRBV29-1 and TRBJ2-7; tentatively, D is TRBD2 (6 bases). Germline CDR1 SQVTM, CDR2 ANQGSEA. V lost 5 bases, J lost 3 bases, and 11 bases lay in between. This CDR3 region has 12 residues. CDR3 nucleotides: TGCAGCGTTCTATCTAGCGTCTACGAGCAGTACTTC. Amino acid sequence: CSVLSSVYEQYF.

Here the CDR3 reads CASSPGTGGGEQFF. The CDR3 DNA follows: TGCGCCAGCAGCCCAGGGACTGGCGGGGGTGAGCAGTTCTTC. The chain uses TRBV5-1 and TRBJ2-1; 7 bases align to TRBD2. The CDR3 is made up of 14 amino acids. CDR1 and CDR2 from the germline V gene are SGHRS and YFSETQ. V shed 4 bases and J 9 bases; nucleotides not matched to a gene: 10.

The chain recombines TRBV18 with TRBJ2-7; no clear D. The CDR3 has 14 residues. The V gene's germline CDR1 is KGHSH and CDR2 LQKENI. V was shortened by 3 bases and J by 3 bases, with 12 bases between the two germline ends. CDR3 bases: TGTGCCAGCTCACCCACCTATTCGCTCTACGAGCAGTACTTC. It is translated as CASSPTYSLYEQYF.

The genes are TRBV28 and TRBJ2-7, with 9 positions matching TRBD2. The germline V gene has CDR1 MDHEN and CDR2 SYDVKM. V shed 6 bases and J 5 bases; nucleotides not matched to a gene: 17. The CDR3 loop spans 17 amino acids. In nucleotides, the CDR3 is TGTGCCAGCAGCCTAGGGGTTAGCGGGAGTTTTCGGGACGAGCAGTACTTC. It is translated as CASSLGVSGSFRDEQYF. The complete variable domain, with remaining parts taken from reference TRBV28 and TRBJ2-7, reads DVKVTQSSRYLVKRTGEKVFLECVQDMDHENMFWYRQDPGLGLRLIYFSYDVKMKEKGDIPEGYSVSREKKERFSLILESASTNQTSMYLCASSLGVSGSFRDEQYFGPGTRLTVT.

The CDR3 here is CASSFLGQGAGGLFSTGNEQFF. In DNA form, the CDR3 reads TGTGCCAGCAGTTTTTTGGGACAGGGGGCTGGGGGACTTTTTTCAACTGGAAATGAGCAGTTCTTC. V and J are TRBV27 and TRBJ2-1; 12 nucleotides line up with TRBD1. Germline CDR1 reads MNHEY; CDR2 reads SMNVEV (reference sequence). With 3 bases clipped from V and 7 bases from J, the junction kept 25 bases outside the gene matches. This CDR3 is 22 amino acids long.

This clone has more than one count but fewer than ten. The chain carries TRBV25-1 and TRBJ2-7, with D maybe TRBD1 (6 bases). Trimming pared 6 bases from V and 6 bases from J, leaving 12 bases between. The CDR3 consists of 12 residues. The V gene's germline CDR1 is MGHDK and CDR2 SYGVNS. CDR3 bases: TGTGCCAGCAGCCCCGGGACACTCGAGCAGTACTTC. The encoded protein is CASSPGTLEQYF.

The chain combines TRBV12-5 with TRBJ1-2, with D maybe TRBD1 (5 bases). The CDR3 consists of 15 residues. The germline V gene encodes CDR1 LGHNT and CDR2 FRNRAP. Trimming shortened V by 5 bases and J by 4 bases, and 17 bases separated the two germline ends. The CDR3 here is CASGPRWAGGYGYTF. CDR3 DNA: TGTGCTAGTGGTCCCCGATGGGCCGGGGGCTATGGCTACACCTTC.

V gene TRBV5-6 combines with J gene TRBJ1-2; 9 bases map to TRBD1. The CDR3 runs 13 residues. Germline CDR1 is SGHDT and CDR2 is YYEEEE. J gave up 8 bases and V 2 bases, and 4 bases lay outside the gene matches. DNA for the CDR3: TGTGCCAGCAGCTTACAGGGGGCGCGGGGCTACACCTTC. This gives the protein CASSLQGARGYTF.

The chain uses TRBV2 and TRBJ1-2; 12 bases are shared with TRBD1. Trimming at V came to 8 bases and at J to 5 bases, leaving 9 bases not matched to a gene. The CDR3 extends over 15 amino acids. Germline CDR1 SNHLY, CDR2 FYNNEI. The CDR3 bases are TGTGCCAGCGATAGGGGACAGGGGGCGAAATATGGCTACACCTTC. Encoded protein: CASDRGQGAKYGYTF.

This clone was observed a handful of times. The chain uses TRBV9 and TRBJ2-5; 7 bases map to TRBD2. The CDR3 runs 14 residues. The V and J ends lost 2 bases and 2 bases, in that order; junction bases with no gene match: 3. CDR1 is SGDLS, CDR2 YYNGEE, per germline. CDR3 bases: TGTGCCAGCAGCGTTGGGACTACACAAGAGACCCAGTACTTC. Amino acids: CASSVGTTQETQYF.

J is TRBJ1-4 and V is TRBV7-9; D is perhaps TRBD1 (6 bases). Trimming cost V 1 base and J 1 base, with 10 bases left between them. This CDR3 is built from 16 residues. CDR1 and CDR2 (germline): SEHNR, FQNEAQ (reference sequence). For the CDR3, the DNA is TGTGCCAGCAGCTTAGGGCCACAGGGAACTAATGAAAAACTGTTTTTT. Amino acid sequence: CASSLGPQGTNEKLFF.

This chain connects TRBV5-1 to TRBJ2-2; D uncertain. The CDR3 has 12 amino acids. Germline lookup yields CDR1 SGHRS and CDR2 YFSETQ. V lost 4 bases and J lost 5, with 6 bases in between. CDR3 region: CASSPRTGELFF. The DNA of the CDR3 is TGCGCCAGCAGCCCCCGGACCGGGGAGCTGTTTTTT.